Shown below are 18 T cell receptor beta chains from a single sample sequenced in a study of blood T cell repertoires in COVID-19. Sequencing used immunoSEQ multiplex PCR; TCRdb keeps in-frame clones, though not all of them. The table has about 400,000 clones, approximately 88% seen once. Sequencing was done on a sample of PBMCs or T cells enriched from blood (not recorded which). The receptors derive from a woman between 40 and 55 years old with acute COVID-19.

The rearrangement links TRBV4-1 to TRBJ1-1; D gene uncertain. Trimming pared 1 base from V and 5 bases from J, leaving 11 bases between. CDR3 size: 14 residues. Germline assignment: CDR1 MGHRA and CDR2 YSYEKL. The CDR3 DNA reads as TGCGCCAGCAGCCAAGTGGGCAGGAGGACTGAAGCTTTCTTT. Translating it yields CASSQVGRRTEAFF.

The chain carries TRBV10-3 and TRBJ1-1, with 10 bases lining up with TRBD1. CDR3 length equals 17 residues. Germline V gives CDR1 ENHRY, CDR2 SYGVKD. V was clipped by 3 bases and J by 5 bases; unmatched bases: 12. DNA for the CDR3: TGTGCCATCAGTGATTCCGGGACAGGGGAAGCGGGAACTGAAGCTTTCTTT. The encoded protein is CAISDSGTGEAGTEAFF.

This sequence joins TRBV10-3 and TRBJ1-1; D call uncertain. CDR3 size: 15 residues. V was pared by 4 bases and J by 1 base, with 13 bases between. Germline V CDR1 and CDR2: ENHRY, SYGVKD. CDR3 DNA sequence: TGTGCCATCAGTGTGAATCCGGGAGGGAACACTGAAGCTTTCTTT. This codes for CAISVNPGGNTEAFF.

This clone was detected only once. J is TRBJ1-2 and V is TRBV5-4; TRBD1 matches at 9 bases. This CDR3 region has 16 residues. Germline loops: CDR1 SGHNT, CDR2 YYREEE (reference sequence). The J segment lost 2 bases and the V segment lost 0 bases, leaving 5 bases of the junction unmatched. CDR3 in DNA: TGTGCCAGCAGCTTGGGGGACAGGGCTATAAACTATGGCTACACCTTC. Residues: CASSLGDRAINYGYTF.

The chain couples TRBV27 to TRBJ1-6; TRBD1 aligns across 8 bases. V was clipped by 6 bases and J by 4 bases; unmatched bases: 5. The CDR3 sequence is 15 residues long. Germline loops: CDR1 MNHEY, CDR2 SMNVEV (reference sequence). The CDR3 region is CASSHRDRYNSPLHF. CDR3 nucleotide sequence: TGTGCCAGCAGCCACCGGGACAGGTATAATTCACCCCTCCACTTT.

The chain carries TRBV12-3 or TRBV12-4 and TRBJ2-7; D might be TRBD1 (6 bases). The V and J ends lost 3 bases and 5 bases respectively, with 11 bases between them. The CDR3 is 13 amino acids. The CDR3 region is CASSFRGHHEQYF. CDR3 DNA sequence: TGTGCCAGCAGTTTCAGGGGACACCACGAGCAGTACTTC.

The gene calls are TRBV11-2 and TRBJ2-7, with 12 nucleotides matching TRBD2. The J segment lost 4 bases and the V segment lost 0 bases, leaving 16 bases of the junction unmatched. Germline V gene sequence: CDR1 SGHAT, CDR2 FQNNGV. The CDR3 loop spans 20 amino acids. CDR3 DNA sequence: TGTGCCAGCAGCTTAGATTGGCTAGCGGGGGGGCCACCAAACCCATACGAGCAGTACTTC. Translated: CASSLDWLAGGPPNPYEQYF. Combining the CDR3 with reference TRBV11-2 and TRBJ2-7 gives the whole variable domain EAGVAQSPRYKIIEKRQSVAFWCNPISGHATLYWYQQILGQGPKLLIQFQNNGVVDDSQLPKDRFSAERLKGVDSTLKIQPAKLEDSAVYLCASSLDWLAGGPPNPYEQYFGPGTRLTVT.

The chain couples TRBV12-3 or TRBV12-4 to TRBJ1-4; D may be TRBD1 (6 bases). The V gene lost 4 bases and the J gene lost 6 bases, with 9 bases spanning the gap. This CDR3 spans 13 amino acids. The CDR3 nucleotides read TGTGCCAGCAGTTCAGGGGTGTATGAAAAACTGTTTTTT. Protein product: CASSSGVYEKLFF.

This clone was picked up one time. The gene calls are TRBV2 and TRBJ2-7; 7 bases match TRBD1. V lost 3 bases to trimming and J lost 2 bases; unmatched junction nucleotides: 10. The V gene's germline CDR1 is SNHLY and CDR2 FYNNEI. The CDR3 loop spans 16 amino acids. The CDR3 DNA sequence: TGTGCCAGCAGTGATGATCGGGACAGCGAGACCTACGAGCAGTACTTC. Translated, it gives CASSDDRDSETYEQYF.

The chain is built from TRBV11-3 and TRBJ2-2; 8 bases are shared with TRBD2. The CDR3 is 16 amino acids. Germline V gene sequence: CDR1 SGHNT, CDR2 YENEEA. With V trimmed by 2 bases and J by 3 bases, 5 bases remained unmatched. This chain's CDR3 is CASSLSSGGDTGELFF. DNA for the CDR3: TGTGCCAGCAGCTTATCCTCGGGGGGGGACACCGGGGAGCTGTTTTTT.

The rearrangement joins TRBV7-9 to TRBJ1-4; a possible D gene is TRBD1 (5 bases). Germline-derived CDR1 and CDR2 are SEHNR and FQNEAQ (reference sequence). The CDR3 length is 15 residues. Trimming shortened V by 2 bases and J by 8 bases, and 15 bases separated the two germline ends. The CDR3 bases are TGTGCCAGCAGCTTACTCCCGGGGGTAGAGGAAAAACTGTTTTTT. Its protein product is CASSLLPGVEEKLFF.

The chain couples TRBV30 to TRBJ1-6; 8 bases align to TRBD1. The V and J ends lost 2 bases and 0 bases, in that order; junction bases with no gene match: 9. The CDR3 length is 18 residues. CDR1 is GTSNPN and CDR2 is SVGIG in the germline V gene (reference sequence). CDR3 sequence: CAWSPRTGGSSYNSPLHF. As DNA, the CDR3 is TGTGCCTGGAGTCCTAGAACAGGGGGAAGCTCCTATAATTCACCCCTCCACTTT. Filled out from reference TRBV30 and TRBJ1-6, the complete variable domain reads SQTIHQWPATLVQPVGSPLSLECTVEGTSNPNLYWYRQAAGRGLQLLFYSVGIGQISSEVPQNLSASRPQDRQFILSSKKLLLSDSGFYLCAWSPRTGGSSYNSPLHFGNGTRLTVT.

This clone was seen only once. The chain links TRBV30 to TRBJ1-4, with TRBD1 as a possible D gene (6 bases). The V gene's germline CDR1 is GTSNPN and CDR2 SVGIG (reference sequence). This CDR3 region has 12 residues. The CDR3 sequence: CAYGQNNEKLFF. The CDR3 DNA follows: TGTGCTTACGGACAGAATAATGAAAAACTGTTTTTT.

The table lists this clone with a count of one. The chain's CDR3 is CASNKLQTGRAFF. The CDR3 DNA is TGTGCCAGCAACAAACTGCAGACAGGACGAGCTTTCTTT. The chain combines TRBV21-1 with TRBJ1-1; the DNA was not compared with TRBD1, the D call given in the table. TRBV21-1 counts as a pseudogene. This CDR3 is built from 13 residues.

V gene TRBV6-1 combines with J gene TRBJ1-6; D remains unclear. The V gene's germline CDR1 is MNHNS and CDR2 SASEGT. Deletions cut 4 bases from V and 2 bases from J, with 6 bases between. This CDR3 region has 14 residues. CDR3 coding DNA: TGTGCCAGCAGTGCCGGTCCCTATAATTCACCCCTCCACTTT. Protein product: CASSAGPYNSPLHF.

The chain has TRBV6-6 and TRBJ2-5; D remains unclear. Germline V lookup: CDR1 MNHNY, CDR2 SVGAGI (reference sequence). The CDR3 has 12 residues. Trimming stripped 2 bases from V and 5 bases from J, with 6 bases between. The CDR3, as DNA: TGTGCCAGCAGTTACGGCAGGGAGACCCAGTACTTC. Amino acid sequence: CASSYGRETQYF.

Remarks on this clone: This sample includes further DNA sequences coding for the same CDR3. This rearrangement joins TRBV2 to TRBJ1-3; D is undetermined. Trimming pared 2 bases from V and 4 bases from J, leaving 3 bases between. CDR3 length equals 12 residues. Germline CDR1 reads SNHLY; CDR2 reads FYNNEI. The CDR3 sequence is CASSEQGNTIYF. Here the CDR3 DNA reads TGTGCCAGCAGTGAACAAGGAAACACCATATATTTT.

This clone was detected only once. The V call is TRBV5-1, the J call TRBJ1-6, with D hard to call. Germline V CDR1 and CDR2: SGHRS, YFSETQ. V gave up 0 bases and J gave up 5 bases, with 12 bases separating them. This CDR3 region has 16 residues. The CDR3 DNA is TGCGCCAGCAGCTTGGCTCACGCGTCGAATAATTCACCCCTCCACTTT. It is translated as CASSLAHASNNSPLHF.